The 6 T cell receptor beta chains listed next were all sequenced from one sample in a study of T cells after yellow fever vaccination. Via MiXCR, TCRdb re-called the 5' RACE reads, giving one row per CDR3 protein. The top ten hold about 3.3% of the sample, which has approximately 300,000 distinct CDR3 sequences, approximately 11% seen once. Sequenced material: CD4+ T cells sorted from PBMCs, taken 45 days after the yellow fever booster vaccination. These receptors all stem from a man aged 18 to 35 who received the YFV17D yellow fever vaccine.

This clonotype turned up a few times. The V gene is TRBV5-4, the J gene TRBJ1-1; D is unresolved. Germline CDR1 is SGHNT and CDR2 is YYREEE (reference sequence). CDR3 length equals 14 residues. Trimming left V 1 base short and J 6 bases short, with 13 bases between. The CDR3 spells CASSLSVGGAEAFF. The CDR3 region has the DNA TGTGCCAGCAGCTTGTCCGTTGGCGGCGCTGAAGCTTTCTTT.

This clonotype was detected once. The chain couples TRBV7-2 to TRBJ2-5; a possible D gene is TRBD1 (6 bases). The CDR3 totals 14 residues. Trimming took off 4 bases at V and 5 bases at J, with 14 bases between the two ends. Per the germline V gene, CDR1 is SGHTA and CDR2 is FQGNSA. The chain's CDR3 is CASSSRTVSETQYF. Here the CDR3 DNA reads TGTGCCAGCAGCTCACGGACAGTCTCGGAGACCCAGTACTTC.

Here the CDR3 reads CASSELRTGNPLNYGYTF. The CDR3 DNA is TGTGCCAGCAGTGAATTAAGGACAGGAAACCCCCTTAACTATGGCTACACCTTC. The rearrangement joins TRBV6-1 to TRBJ1-2; 7 bases are a match to TRBD1. The CDR3 has 18 residues. V was clipped by 2 bases and J by 1 base; unmatched bases: 13. In germline, CDR1 is MNHNS, CDR2 SASEGT.

The table lists this clonotype with many counts. This chain links TRBV28 with TRBJ2-3; D is possibly TRBD1 or TRBD2 (5 bases each). The CDR3 is 13 residues long. Per germline, CDR1 MDHEN and CDR2 SYDVKM. The V gene lost 7 bases and the J gene lost 7 bases, with 15 bases spanning the gap. The CDR3: CASIPPGHHTQYF. The CDR3 bases are TGTGCCAGCATCCCCCCGGGGCACCATACGCAGTATTTT.

This chain links TRBV18 with TRBJ2-3; 9 bases fit TRBD2. With V trimmed by 5 bases and J by 2 bases, 5 bases remained unmatched. Germline V lookup: CDR1 KGHSH, CDR2 LQKENI. This CDR3 contains 15 residues. CDR3 DNA sequence: TGTGCCAGCTCATCCGGGACTAGCCCCACAGATACGCAGTATTTT. Its protein is CASSSGTSPTDTQYF.

This clonotype has more than one count but fewer than ten. This rearrangement joins TRBV5-1 to TRBJ2-4, with D possibly matching TRBD2 (6 bases). CDR3 length: 14 amino acids. Germline CDR1 reads SGHRS; CDR2 reads YFSETQ. V lost 4 bases and J lost 8, with 16 bases in between. DNA of the CDR3: TGCGCCAGCAGCCCGGCAGGTCCGGGAGACATTCAGTACTTC. It yields the protein CASSPAGPGDIQYF.